This T cell receptor (beta chain) derives from a study of blood T cell repertoires in COVID-19. V shed 4 bases and J shed 7 bases, with 14 bases lying between them. Looked up from germline, CDR1 is SGHVS and CDR2 is FNYEAQ. The CDR3 is 14 residues long. Only in-frame clones appear in the TCRdb table, and some are missing; sequencing was by immunoSEQ multiplex PCR. This table holds approximately 200,000 clones, about 85% found once. This chain connects TRBV7-6 to TRBJ1-5; D is unresolved. This TCR came from a young man who had recovered from COVID-19. Specimen: PBMCs or T cells enriched from blood (not recorded which). The CDR3: CASSWGGGPQPQHF. The CDR3 nucleotides are TGTGCCAGCAGCTGGGGAGGAGGGCCCCAGCCCCAGCATTTT.